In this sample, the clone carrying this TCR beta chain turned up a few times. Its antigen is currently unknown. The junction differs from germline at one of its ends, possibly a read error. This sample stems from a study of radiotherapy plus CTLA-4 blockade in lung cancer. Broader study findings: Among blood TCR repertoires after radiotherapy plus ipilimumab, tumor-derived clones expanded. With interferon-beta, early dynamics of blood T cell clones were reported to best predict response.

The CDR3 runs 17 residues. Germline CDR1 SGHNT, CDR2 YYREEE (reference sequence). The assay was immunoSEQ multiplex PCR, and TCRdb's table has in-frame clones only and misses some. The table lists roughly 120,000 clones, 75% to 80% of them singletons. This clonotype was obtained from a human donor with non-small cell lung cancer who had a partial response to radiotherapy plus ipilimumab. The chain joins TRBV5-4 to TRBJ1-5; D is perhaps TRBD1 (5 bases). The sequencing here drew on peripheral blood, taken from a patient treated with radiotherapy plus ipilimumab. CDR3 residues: CASSQDPQAYSNQPQHF. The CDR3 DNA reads TGCGCCAGCAGCCAAGATCCACAGGCCTATAGCAATCAGCCCCAGCATTTT.